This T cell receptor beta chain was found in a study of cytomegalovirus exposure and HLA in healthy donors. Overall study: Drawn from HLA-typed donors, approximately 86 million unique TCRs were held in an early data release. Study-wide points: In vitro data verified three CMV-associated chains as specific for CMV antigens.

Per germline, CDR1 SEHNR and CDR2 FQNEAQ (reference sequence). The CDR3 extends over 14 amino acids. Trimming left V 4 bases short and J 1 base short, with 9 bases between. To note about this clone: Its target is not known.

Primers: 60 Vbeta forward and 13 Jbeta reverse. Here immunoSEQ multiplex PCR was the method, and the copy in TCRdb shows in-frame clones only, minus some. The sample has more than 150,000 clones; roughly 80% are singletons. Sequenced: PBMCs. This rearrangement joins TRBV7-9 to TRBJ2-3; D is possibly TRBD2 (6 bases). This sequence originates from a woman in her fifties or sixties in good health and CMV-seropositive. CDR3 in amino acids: CASSWDSRTDTQYF. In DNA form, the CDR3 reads TGTGCCAGCAGCTGGGACTCTCGCACAGATACGCAGTATTTT.